The 25 T cell receptor beta chains given below trace back to one sample, sequenced in a study of blood T cell repertoires in COVID-19. Here immunoSEQ multiplex PCR was the method, and the copy in TCRdb shows in-frame clones only, minus some. The profile shows roughly 77,000 clones, 75% to 85% of them singletons. Sequencing used peripheral blood. The receptors originated from a woman in her 70s with acute or convalescent COVID-19.

Of note for this clone: The sample holds other DNA sequences that translate to the same CDR3. This chain joins TRBV5-1 and TRBJ2-5; 8 bases agree with TRBD1. V gave up 0 bases and J gave up 5 bases; unmatched junction bases: 0. The CDR3 has 13 amino acids. CDR1 SGHRS and CDR2 YFSETQ come from the germline V gene. DNA for the CDR3: TGCGCCAGCAGCTTGGGACAGGGGGAGACCCAGTACTTC. Translation: CASSLGQGETQYF.

J is TRBJ1-1 and V is TRBV7-2; no clear D gene. Germline-derived CDR1 and CDR2 are SGHTA and FQGNSA. The V end lost 5 bases, the J end lost 4 bases, and 17 bases lay between the germline ends. This CDR3 comprises 15 residues. The DNA of the CDR3 is TGTGCCAGCAGCGTGCCGGGAGCCCCGGTCACTGAAGCTTTCTTT. Protein sequence: CASSVPGAPVTEAFF.

This rearrangement joins TRBV19 to TRBJ1-2; 9 bases are shared with TRBD1. V lost 4 bases to trimming and J lost 6 bases; unmatched junction nucleotides: 6. This CDR3 spans 14 amino acids. Germline-derived CDR1 and CDR2 are LNHDA and SQIVND (reference sequence). In DNA, the CDR3 is TGTGCCAGTAGTACGCCGACAGGGGGGGATGGCTACACCTTC. It codes for CASSTPTGGDGYTF.

The rearrangement joins TRBV7-2 to TRBJ2-1; 7 bases align to TRBD2. CDR1 and CDR2 (germline): SGHTA, FQGNSA. The CDR3 totals 15 residues. Losses at the gene ends were 1 base for V and 6 bases for J; bases not matched to a gene: 6. CDR3 coding DNA: TGTGCCAGCAGCTTAGACTGGACTAGATTCAATGAGCAGTTCTTC. The encoded protein is CASSLDWTRFNEQFF.

The chain links TRBV5-1 to TRBJ2-7, with 11 bases identical to TRBD2. V lost 3 bases to trimming and J lost 6 bases; unmatched junction nucleotides: 5. The CDR3 totals 14 residues. Looked up from germline, CDR1 is SGHRS and CDR2 is YFSETQ. This CDR3 reads CASSYGTSGGEQYF. In nucleotides, the CDR3 is TGCGCCAGCAGCTACGGGACTAGCGGAGGCGAGCAGTACTTC.

V gene TRBV4-3 combines with J gene TRBJ2-7; TRBD1 matches 7 bases. From germline, CDR1 is LGHNA and CDR2 YSLEER. The CDR3 runs 14 residues. V lost 4 bases and J lost 2; bases outside the gene matches: 5. This chain's CDR3 is CASSLDRAAYEQYF. The CDR3 DNA reads TGCGCCAGCAGCCTCGACAGGGCGGCCTACGAGCAGTACTTC.

The chain combines TRBV6-2 or TRBV6-3 with TRBJ2-5; 9 bases agree with TRBD1. The V segment lost 6 bases and the J segment 4 bases; nucleotides outside the gene matches: 12. Germline values: CDR1 MNHEY, CDR2 SVGEGT. This CDR3 has 16 residues. The CDR3 coding sequence is TGTGCCAGCAGCACTCTTACAGGGGGCAGGGGAGAGACCCAGTACTTC. This translates into CASSTLTGGRGETQYF.

The CDR3 here is CASSPGLLTDTQYF. The CDR3 DNA follows: TGTGCCAGCAGCCCCGGACTCCTCACAGATACGCAGTATTTT. V usage is TRBV7-3 and J usage is TRBJ2-3, with TRBD2 as a possible D gene (5 bases). The CDR3 loop spans 14 amino acids. Germline lookup yields CDR1 SGHTA and CDR2 FQGTGA. The ends were cut back, 5 bases at V and 2 bases at J, with 11 bases in the middle.

V gene TRBV24-1 combines with J gene TRBJ1-3, with D possibly TRBD1 on 6 matching bases. Germline loops: CDR1 KGHDR, CDR2 SFDVKD. V shed 2 bases and J shed 4 bases, with 11 bases lying between them. The CDR3 is 15 amino acids. The CDR3 nucleotides read TGTGCCACCAGTGATTCAGGGGTTGGAGGAAACACCATATATTTT. Translation: CATSDSGVGGNTIYF.

V usage is TRBV7-9 and J usage is TRBJ1-1; no reliable D call. Per germline, CDR1 SEHNR and CDR2 FQNEAQ (reference sequence). V lost 5 bases and J 1 base, leaving 8 bases between the germline ends. The CDR3 consists of 13 residues. The CDR3 bases are TGTGCCAGCAGCCCTCTAGAGAACACTGAAGCTTTCTTT. This sequence encodes CASSPLENTEAFF.

This clone was counted only a few times. The chain employs TRBV3-1 (or the pseudogene TRBV3-2) and TRBJ1-1; no definite D call. V lost 6 bases, J lost 1 base, and 12 bases lay in between. This CDR3 has 14 residues. Germline CDR1 reads LGHDT; CDR2 reads YNNKEL (reference sequence). Written as DNA, the CDR3 is TGTGCCAGCAGTTGGGGAGGGCAGAACACTGAAGCTTTCTTT. As protein: CASSWGGQNTEAFF.

The rearrangement uses TRBV5-6 and TRBJ1-2, with TRBD1 as a possible D gene (6 bases). The CDR3 totals 12 residues. The germline gives CDR1 SGHDT, CDR2 YYEEEE. Trimming took 4 bases from V and 5 from J, leaving 9 bases between them. The CDR3 region has the DNA TGTGCCAGCAGCATACAGGGTTATGGCTACACCTTC. Its protein product is CASSIQGYGYTF.

The gene calls are TRBV5-6 and TRBJ2-5; 8 nucleotides align to TRBD1. Trimming at V came to 3 bases and at J to 5 bases, leaving 9 bases not matched to a gene. The germline CDR1 and CDR2 sequences are SGHDT and YYEEEE. This CDR3 comprises 15 residues. The CDR3 coding sequence is TGTGCCAGCAGCTCGACAGGGGCTGGTAGGGAGACCCAGTACTTC. The encoded protein is CASSSTGAGRETQYF.

The J gene is TRBJ2-5, the V gene TRBV18, with a possible D match to TRBD2 (7 bases). CDR3 size: 14 residues. Germline V gene data show CDR1 as KGHSH and CDR2 as LQKENI. V gave up 1 base and J gave up 6 bases, with 12 bases separating them. This CDR3 reads CASSPRAGAQTQYF. As DNA, the CDR3 is TGTGCCAGCTCACCACGGGCGGGGGCCCAGACCCAGTACTTC. Full variable domain (rest looked up from reference TRBV18 and TRBJ2-5): NAGVMQNPRHLVRRRGQEARLRCSPMKGHSHVYWYRQLPEEGLKFMVYLQKENIIDESGMPKERFSAEFPKEGPSILRIQQVVRGDSAAYFCASSPRAGAQTQYFGPGTRLLVL.

The V gene is TRBV19, the J gene TRBJ1-1; D not resolved. From germline, CDR1 is LNHDA and CDR2 SQIVND (reference sequence). The CDR3 is made up of 16 amino acids. Trimming removed 5 bases from V and 11 bases from J, with 27 bases in between. Written as DNA, the CDR3 is TGTGCCAGTAGTTCCCCCTGGAGGTCAGATGCCAATGAGGCTTTCTTT. It codes for CASSSPWRSDANEAFF.

V is TRBV7-8 and J is TRBJ1-6; D is unresolved. The CDR3 covers 14 residues. The germline V gene encodes CDR1 SGHVS and CDR2 FQNEAQ. The germline V and J ends were trimmed by 7 bases and 7 bases, with 14 bases remaining between them. Written as DNA, the CDR3 is TGTGCCAGCACCTCCAGTGCCTGGAATTCACCCCTCCACTTT. Its protein is CASTSSAWNSPLHF.

This clone was seen only once. V gene TRBV29-1 combines with J gene TRBJ2-3, with D possibly matching TRBD2 (6 bases). V lost 6 bases and J lost 2, with 9 bases in between. The CDR3 loop spans 12 amino acids. Germline V gene data show CDR1 as SQVTM and CDR2 as ANQGSEA. The chain's CDR3 is CSVGGYTDTQYF. The CDR3 DNA is TGCAGCGTCGGGGGATACACAGATACGCAGTATTTT.

The chain joins TRBV11-2 to TRBJ2-5; 9 nucleotides match TRBD2. From germline, CDR1 is SGHAT and CDR2 FQNNGV. This CDR3 comprises 16 residues. V was clipped by 8 bases and J by 2 bases; unmatched bases: 12. The CDR3 reads CASRPEAGGRQETQYF. DNA for the CDR3: TGTGCCAGCCGGCCGGAAGCGGGGGGCCGTCAAGAGACCCAGTACTTC. Full variable domain (rest looked up from reference TRBV11-2 and TRBJ2-5): EAGVAQSPRYKIIEKRQSVAFWCNPISGHATLYWYQQILGQGPKLLIQFQNNGVVDDSQLPKDRFSAERLKGVDSTLKIQPAKLEDSAVYLCASRPEAGGRQETQYFGPGTRLLVL.

This rearrangement joins TRBV6-4 to TRBJ2-5; possible D gene TRBD1, 6 bases. Trimming left V 2 bases short and J 4 bases short, with 23 bases between. This CDR3 is built from 18 residues. Germline values: CDR1 MRHNA, CDR2 SNTAGT. In nucleotides, the CDR3 is TGTGCCAGCAGTGACATGGTCACTCCGTCAGGGGTTTTAGAGACCCAGTACTTC. Translating it yields CASSDMVTPSGVLETQYF.

The CDR3 reads CASSGTRGQTGPTYNEQFF. The CDR3 DNA is TGTGCCAGCAGTGGTACCCGGGGACAGACAGGGCCCACCTACAATGAGCAGTTCTTC. The chain is built from TRBV2 and TRBJ2-1, with TRBD1 matching over 7 bases. Germline CDR1 reads SNHLY; CDR2 reads FYNNEI. Trimming at V came to 4 bases and at J to 2 bases, leaving 17 bases not matched to a gene. The CDR3 runs 19 residues.

This clone appeared once. The rearrangement joins TRBV9 to TRBJ1-1, with D perhaps TRBD1 (5 bases). In germline, CDR1 is SGDLS, CDR2 YYNGEE. V was shortened by 0 bases and J by 3 bases, with 15 bases between the two germline ends. This CDR3 region has 16 residues. The CDR3 protein is CASSVGSSGVDTEAFF. For the CDR3, the DNA is TGTGCCAGCAGCGTAGGGTCGTCGGGGGTGGACACTGAAGCTTTCTTT.

This CDR3 is CASSQSPYRGENEKLFF. The CDR3 bases are TGCGCCAGCAGCCAAAGCCCGTACAGGGGGGAAAATGAAAAACTGTTTTTT. The chain couples TRBV4-1 to TRBJ1-4; 8 bases fit TRBD1. The germline CDR1 and CDR2 sequences are MGHRA and YSYEKL. With V trimmed by 2 bases and J by 5 bases, 10 bases remained unmatched. The CDR3 has 17 amino acids.

This chain joins TRBV11-2 and TRBJ1-2; no firm D call. Germline CDR1 and CDR2: SGHAT and FQNNGV. The CDR3 is 15 amino acids. V was clipped by 4 bases and J by 8 bases, with 20 bases between them. DNA of the CDR3: TGTGCCAGCAGCTGGGAGCCCTGGACCGCTTCCGGCTACACCTTC. It specifies CASSWEPWTASGYTF.

V usage is TRBV6-5 and J usage is TRBJ1-1; D gene ambiguous. This CDR3 is 12 amino acids long. CDR1 is MNHEY, CDR2 SVGAGI, per germline. V lost 6 bases and J 8 bases, leaving 13 bases between the germline ends. The CDR3 reads CASSFGGSEAFF. CDR3 DNA sequence: TGTGCCAGCAGCTTCGGTGGTTCCGAAGCTTTCTTT.

In its sample, this clone was seen once. The genes are TRBV3-1 (or the pseudogene TRBV3-2) and TRBJ2-3; D perhaps matches TRBD2 (6 bases). Trimming left V 3 bases short and J 3 bases short, with 13 bases between. The CDR3 covers 15 residues. Germline assignment: CDR1 LGHDT and CDR2 YNNKEL (reference sequence). CDR3 DNA sequence: TGTGCCAGCAGCCAGGGGGACTGGGCGACAGATACGCAGTATTTT. Its translation: CASSQGDWATDTQYF.